Given below is one T cell receptor (beta chain) in context. V lost 0 bases, J lost 3 bases, and 4 bases stayed unmatched. Germline CDR1 is LNHNV and CDR2 is YYDKDF (reference sequence). The CDR3 has 15 residues. TCRdb used MiXCR to reprocess the 5' RACE reads, holding one entry per CDR3 protein. The table includes more than 6,500 distinct CDR3 sequences, more than 30% detected once. The receptor was derived from a female donor with breast cancer. The chain is built from TRBV15 and TRBJ2-7; 8 nucleotides align to TRBD1. What was sequenced was tumor-infiltrating memory CD4+ T cells sorted from the breast tumor. Subset denoted: memory CD4+ T cells, CD4+CD45RO+CD25-. Written as DNA, the CDR3 is TGTGCCACCAGCAGAGACCGGACAGGGTTCTACGAGCAGTACTTC. It encodes CATSRDRTGFYEQYF.